This T cell receptor beta chain is drawn from a study of T cell responses to AZD1222 COVID-19 vaccine. Whole-study findings and limits: None of the repertoires were sampled until the peak T cell response had passed.

V lost 6 bases to trimming and J lost 10 bases; unmatched junction nucleotides: 9. The CDR3 consists of 15 residues. Germline assignment: CDR1 LNHDA and CDR2 SQIVND (reference sequence). A word on this clone: Its target is not known.

Using immunoSEQ multiplex PCR, the repertoire was profiled, and TCRdb retains in-frame clones only, with some absent. Among more than 85,000 clones listed, roughly 82% were seen once. This chain joins TRBV19 and TRBJ1-6; TRBD1 agrees at 10 bases. The sequence came from an adult in good health. Sequenced material: peripheral blood, taken on day 0 of AZD1222 vaccination. The CDR3: CASRDRGTAGSPLHF. DNA for the CDR3: TGTGCCAGTAGGGACAGGGGGACGGCGGGATCACCCCTCCACTTT.